A single sample gave rise to the 27 T cell receptor beta chains below, sequenced in a study of vaccination and CD4 T cells after COVID-19. At the Johns Hopkins FTIC core, DNA taken from cultured CD4+ T cells was sequenced by way of the Oncomine TCR Beta short-read assay. Each CDR3 protein is one row after TCRdb ran MiXCR on the PCR reads. Counted here are 8,500 to 11,000 distinct CDR3 sequences, roughly three fifths occurring once; the ten biggest clones make up under 35%. These TCRs are of unknown antigen specificity. Treatment denoted: approximately 10-day PBMC culture with coronavirus spike peptide pools or control peptides (ViraFEST assay). The specimen was CD4+ T cells from blood, cultured in vitro. All receptors derive from a human donor who had recovered from COVID-19.

The chain joins TRBV28 to TRBJ1-1; D possibly corresponds to TRBD1 (5 bases). This CDR3 is built from 12 residues. V shed 3 bases and J shed 6 bases, with 8 bases lying between them. CDR1 and CDR2 from the germline V gene are MDHEN and SYDVKM. The CDR3 is CASSFRGAEAFF. CDR3 nucleotides: TGTGCCAGCAGTTTCCGGGGGGCTGAAGCTTTCTTT.

This clonotype was seen a few times. The genes are TRBV7-9 and TRBJ2-5; D is ambiguous. This CDR3 is built from 12 residues. Trimming removed 6 bases at V and 5 bases at J, with 10 bases between. Germline V lookup: CDR1 SEHNR, CDR2 FQNEAQ (reference sequence). CDR3 in amino acids: CASSVYGETQYF. The CDR3 bases are TGTGCCAGCAGTGTCTACGGGGAGACCCAGTACTTC.

This chain joins TRBV19 and TRBJ1-6; D unresolved. The germline V gene encodes CDR1 LNHDA and CDR2 SQIVND (reference sequence). V lost 7 bases, J lost 9 bases, and 13 bases lay in between. This CDR3 is built from 13 residues. The DNA of the CDR3 is TGTGCCAGTACGAGCCGGGAGGGTTCACCCCTCCACTTT. This gives the protein CASTSREGSPLHF.

The V gene is TRBV27, the J gene TRBJ2-7; 8 bases map to TRBD1. The CDR3 contains 12 residues. Germline V gene lookup returns CDR1 MNHEY and CDR2 SMNVEV (reference sequence). V lost 5 bases to trimming and J lost 6 bases; unmatched junction nucleotides: 3. CDR3 coding DNA: TGTGCCAGCAGTGGACAGGGTTCCGAGCAGTACTTC. Its protein product is CASSGQGSEQYF.

The CDR3 sequence: CATSRDTWYEQYF. The CDR3 coding sequence is TGTGCCACCAGCAGAGATACGTGGTACGAGCAGTACTTC. The chain combines TRBV15 with TRBJ2-7, with D hard to call. Per the germline V gene, CDR1 is LNHNV and CDR2 is YYDKDF (reference sequence). The CDR3 is 13 residues long. V was pared by 0 bases and J by 4 bases, with 7 bases between.

This clonotype turned up a few times. The chain couples TRBV20-1 to TRBJ1-1; TRBD1 is a possible D gene (6 bases). Trimming cost V 1 base and J 3 bases, with 12 bases left between them. The CDR3 length is 14 residues. Germline assignment: CDR1 DFQATT and CDR2 SNEGSKA (reference sequence). The CDR3 nucleotides read TGCAGTGCTAGAGGGGGGCTACGGGACACTGAAGCTTTCTTT. Protein product: CSARGGLRDTEAFF.

Here the CDR3 DNA reads TGTGCCAGTAAGGGGAGGGATCAGCCCCAGCATTTT. Translated: CASKGRDQPQHF. The gene calls are TRBV19 and TRBJ1-5; D may be TRBD1 (5 bases). Looked up from germline, CDR1 is LNHDA and CDR2 is SQIVND (reference sequence). This CDR3 comprises 12 residues. With 7 bases removed from V and 5 bases from J, the gap between germline ends came to 9 bases. The variable domain in full, with the rest retrieved from reference TRBV19 and TRBJ1-5, is DGGITQSPKYLFRKEGQNVTLSCEQNLNHDAMYWYRQDPGQGLRLIYYSQIVNDFQKGDIAEGYSVSREKKESFPLTVTSAQKNPTAFYLCASKGRDQPQHFGDGTRLSIL.

The sample holds a few counts of this clonotype. J is TRBJ2-7 and V is TRBV20-1; perhaps TRBD2 as D (5 bases). CDR3 size: 14 residues. CDR1 DFQATT and CDR2 SNEGSKA come from the germline V gene (reference sequence). V was clipped by 5 bases and J by 3 bases, with 17 bases between them. This chain's CDR3 is CSAGLLTNRYEQYF. The CDR3 nucleotides are TGCAGTGCTGGACTCCTTACCAACCGCTACGAGCAGTACTTC.

The rearrangement uses TRBV7-8 and TRBJ2-1; D is undetermined. The closer fit of TRBJ2-7 to the DNA end suggests the J call may be wrong. Germline CDR1 SGHVS, CDR2 FQNEAQ. The CDR3 has 12 residues. The CDR3: CASSPRVYEQYF. The CDR3, as DNA: TGTGCCAGCAGCCCTCGGGTCTACGAGCAGTACTTC.

The CDR3 DNA follows: TGTGCCAGCAGCTTGGTTCCGGGACAGGGGATCACTGAAGCTTTCTTT. Amino acids: CASSLVPGQGITEAFF. This chain joins TRBV7-2 and TRBJ1-1, with 10 bases matching TRBD1. With V trimmed by 3 bases and J by 4 bases, 8 bases remained unmatched. The CDR3 totals 16 residues. Germline V gene sequence: CDR1 SGHTA, CDR2 FQGNSA.

This clonotype showed up just once. The V gene is TRBV19, the J gene TRBJ2-2, with D possibly TRBD2 on 5 matching bases. CDR1 is LNHDA and CDR2 is SQIVND in the germline V gene (reference sequence). V was clipped by 7 bases and J by 3 bases, with 21 bases between them. This CDR3 is built from 17 residues. The CDR3 protein is CASTGVRLRSDTGELFF. The CDR3 DNA sequence: TGTGCCAGTACCGGGGTGAGGCTAAGGAGTGACACCGGGGAGCTGTTTTTT. Complete variable domain (other parts from reference TRBV19 and TRBJ2-2): DGGITQSPKYLFRKEGQNVTLSCEQNLNHDAMYWYRQDPGQGLRLIYYSQIVNDFQKGDIAEGYSVSREKKESFPLTVTSAQKNPTAFYLCASTGVRLRSDTGELFFGEGSRLTVL.

This clonotype has more than one count but fewer than ten. The CDR3 DNA reads as TGTGCCAGCAGTGGGGGACATAGCAATCAGCCCCAGCATTTT. It translates to CASSGGHSNQPQHF. The J gene is TRBJ1-5, the V gene TRBV2; a possible D gene is TRBD1 (6 bases). V shed 4 bases and J shed 0 bases, with 7 bases lying between them. Per the germline V gene, CDR1 is SNHLY and CDR2 is FYNNEI. CDR3 length: 14 residues. Filled out from reference TRBV2 and TRBJ1-5, the complete variable domain reads EPEVTQTPSHQVTQMGQEVILRCVPISNHLYFYWYRQILGQKVEFLVSFYNNEISEKSEIFDDQFSVERPDGSNFTLKIRSTKLEDSAMYFCASSGGHSNQPQHFGDGTRLSIL.

This sequence joins TRBV19 and TRBJ1-2; 9 positions match TRBD1. The CDR3 is 16 amino acids. Germline assignment: CDR1 LNHDA and CDR2 SQIVND (reference sequence). With V trimmed by 4 bases and J by 7 bases, 13 bases remained unmatched. The CDR3 DNA is TGTGCCAGTAGTACGACCGGGACAGGGTCCCATTCTGGCTACACCTTC. It codes for CASSTTGTGSHSGYTF.

The chain has TRBV20-1 and TRBJ2-5; 14 bases agree with TRBD2. The V segment lost 6 bases and the J segment 7 bases; nucleotides outside the gene matches: 7. CDR1 is DFQATT, CDR2 SNEGSKA, per germline (reference sequence). The CDR3 runs to 14 residues. CDR3 region: CSAGTSGSRGTQYF. CDR3 in DNA: TGCAGTGCAGGGACTAGCGGGAGCCGGGGGACCCAGTACTTC.

This clonotype was counted only a few times. The chain combines TRBV7-2 with TRBJ2-3; D unclear. V lost 1 base and J 5 bases, leaving 13 bases between the germline ends. Germline assignment: CDR1 SGHTA and CDR2 FQGNSA. This CDR3 is built from 15 residues. CDR3: CASSLEPINGDTQYF. CDR3 nucleotide sequence: TGTGCCAGCAGCTTAGAGCCCATTAATGGAGATACGCAGTATTTT. Complete variable domain (other parts from reference TRBV7-2 and TRBJ2-3): GAGVSQSPSNKVTEKGKDVELRCDPISGHTALYWYRQSLGQGLEFLIYFQGNSAPDKSGLPSDRFSAERTGGSVSTLTIQRTQQEDSAVYLCASSLEPINGDTQYFGPGTRLTVL.

The chain combines TRBV27 with TRBJ1-2; D is perhaps TRBD1 (5 bases). Trimming left V 4 bases short and J 5 bases short, with 20 bases between. The CDR3 extends over 16 amino acids. The germline CDR1 and CDR2 sequences are MNHEY and SMNVEV (reference sequence). CDR3 sequence (DNA): TGTGCCAGCAGTTCAGTATTCCTCAGGGAAGGGTATGGCTACACCTTC. Its translation is CASSSVFLREGYGYTF.

The chain has TRBV24-1 and TRBJ2-3; no reliable D call. Germline CDR1 is KGHDR and CDR2 is SFDVKD. V dropped 4 bases and J dropped 3 bases, with 10 bases sitting between them. The CDR3 is 14 amino acids. CDR3 nucleotide sequence: TGTGCCACCAGTGACAGGAAGGCAACAGATACGCAGTATTTT. Translated: CATSDRKATDTQYF.

The J gene is TRBJ2-4, the V gene TRBV27, with D possibly matching TRBD2 (5 bases). Trimming removed 5 bases at V and 2 bases at J, with 19 bases between. Germline CDR1 reads MNHEY; CDR2 reads SMNVEV (reference sequence). The CDR3 is made up of 17 amino acids. CDR3 residues: CASSPGLVFGTKNIQYF. Here the CDR3 DNA reads TGTGCCAGCAGTCCAGGACTCGTCTTCGGAACCAAAAACATTCAGTACTTC.

V gene TRBV19 combines with J gene TRBJ1-2, with a possible D match to TRBD1 (5 bases). The V and J ends lost 9 bases and 8 bases respectively, with 22 bases between them. Per the germline V gene, CDR1 is LNHDA and CDR2 is SQIVND (reference sequence). This CDR3 has 14 residues. The CDR3 bases are TGTGCCAGCCGCCTACAGGCCCTATCTCTCGGCTACACCTTC. Encoded protein: CASRLQALSLGYTF.

This clonotype was observed a handful of times. V and J are TRBV25-1 and TRBJ1-3; D is unresolved. The CDR3 is 11 amino acids. V was trimmed by 5 bases and J by 10 bases, leaving 9 bases between them. Germline-derived CDR1 and CDR2 are MGHDK and SYGVNS. CDR3 protein: CASSRKGTIYF. CDR3 in DNA: TGTGCCAGCAGTAGGAAAGGGACCATATATTTT.

The table lists this clonotype with a few counts. This chain links TRBV20-1 with TRBJ2-2; 9 bases are shared with TRBD2. CDR1 DFQATT and CDR2 SNEGSKA come from the germline V gene (reference sequence). The CDR3 extends over 19 amino acids. J was trimmed by 5 bases and V by 6 bases; bases with no gene match: 22. The CDR3 region is CSAMPHLRIAGVGTGELFF. DNA for the CDR3: TGCAGTGCGATGCCTCACCTCCGCATAGCGGGAGTAGGGACCGGGGAGCTGTTTTTT.

The chain uses TRBV7-2 and TRBJ1-5, with 8 bases fitting TRBD1. V lost 5 bases and J lost 3; bases outside the gene matches: 9. CDR1 SGHTA and CDR2 FQGNSA come from the germline V gene. This CDR3 has 16 residues. This chain's CDR3 is CASSQLGQGVNQPQHF. Here the CDR3 DNA reads TGTGCCAGCAGCCAGCTAGGACAGGGAGTCAATCAGCCCCAGCATTTT.

The genes are TRBV6-5 and TRBJ1-5; perhaps TRBD1 as D (6 bases). Trimming took 1 base from V and 1 from J, leaving 14 bases between them. Germline V gives CDR1 MNHEY, CDR2 SVGAGI. The CDR3 length is 17 residues. CDR3 in DNA: TGTGCCAGCAGTTACTTGATTTCAGGGGTGAGCAATCAGCCCCAGCATTTT. Its protein is CASSYLISGVSNQPQHF.

The V call is TRBV20-1, the J call TRBJ1-5; TRBD1 is a possible D gene (6 bases). V was pared by 2 bases and J by 1 base, with 15 bases between. In germline, CDR1 is DFQATT, CDR2 SNEGSKA (reference sequence). This CDR3 has 16 amino acids. CDR3 sequence: CSARRARGQSNQPQHF. In DNA form, the CDR3 reads TGCAGTGCTAGAAGGGCTCGGGGGCAAAGCAATCAGCCCCAGCATTTT.

The chain recombines TRBV24-1 with TRBJ1-6; D is possibly TRBD1 (5 bases). V was cut by 5 bases and J by 7 bases, with 11 bases left in between. The CDR3 runs to 14 residues. Germline CDR1 KGHDR, CDR2 SFDVKD. The CDR3 region has the DNA TGTGCCACCAGTGCCAGGGCGCGGAATTCACCCCTCCACTTT. This sequence encodes CATSARARNSPLHF.

The chain couples TRBV27 to TRBJ1-2; D not certain. With 5 bases removed from V and 0 bases from J, the gap between germline ends came to 13 bases. Germline CDR1 is MNHEY and CDR2 is SMNVEV (reference sequence). The CDR3 runs to 15 residues. The CDR3 region is CASSLRRTPNYGYTF. The DNA for the CDR3 is TGTGCCAGCAGTCTCAGAAGAACCCCTAACTATGGCTACACCTTC.

The chain combines TRBV7-2 with TRBJ1-5; no definite D call. The germline CDR1 and CDR2 sequences are SGHTA and FQGNSA. This CDR3 contains 14 residues. V lost 5 bases and J 0 bases, leaving 8 bases between the germline ends. Here the CDR3 DNA reads TGTGCCAGCAGCCCGACAAATAGCAATCAGCCCCAGCATTTT. It encodes CASSPTNSNQPQHF.